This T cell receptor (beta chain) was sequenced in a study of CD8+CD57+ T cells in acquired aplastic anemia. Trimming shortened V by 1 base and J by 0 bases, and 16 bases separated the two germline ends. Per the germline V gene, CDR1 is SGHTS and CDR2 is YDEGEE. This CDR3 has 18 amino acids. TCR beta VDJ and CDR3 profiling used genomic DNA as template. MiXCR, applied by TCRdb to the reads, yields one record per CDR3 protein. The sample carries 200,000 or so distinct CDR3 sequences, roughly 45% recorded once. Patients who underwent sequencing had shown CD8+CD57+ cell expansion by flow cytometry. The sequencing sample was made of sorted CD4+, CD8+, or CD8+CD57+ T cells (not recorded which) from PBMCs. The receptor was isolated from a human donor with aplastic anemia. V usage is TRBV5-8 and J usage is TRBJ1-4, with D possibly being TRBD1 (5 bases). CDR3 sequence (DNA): TGTGCCAGCAGCTTGAATTGGGGAACAGGAGCAACTAATGAAAAACTGTTTTTT. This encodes CASSLNWGTGATNEKLFF.